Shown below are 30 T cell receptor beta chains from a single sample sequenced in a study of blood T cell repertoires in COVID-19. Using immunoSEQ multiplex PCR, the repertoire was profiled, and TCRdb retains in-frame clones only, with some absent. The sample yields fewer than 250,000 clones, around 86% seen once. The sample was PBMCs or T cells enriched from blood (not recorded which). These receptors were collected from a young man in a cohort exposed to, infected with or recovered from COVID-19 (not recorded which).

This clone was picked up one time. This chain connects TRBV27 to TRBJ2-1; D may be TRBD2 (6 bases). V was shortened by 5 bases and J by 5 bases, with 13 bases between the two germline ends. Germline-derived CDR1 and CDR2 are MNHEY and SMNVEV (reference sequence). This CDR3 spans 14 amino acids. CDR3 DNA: TGTGCCAGCAGTCTTCAGCGGGTCCACAATGAGCAGTTCTTC. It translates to CASSLQRVHNEQFF.

CDR3 coding DNA: TGCGCCAGCAGCGCGGGAGAGAAAGAGACCCAGTACTTC. This codes for CASSAGEKETQYF. The chain combines TRBV5-1 with TRBJ2-5; TRBD2 matches at 7 bases. The CDR3 is 13 amino acids. Germline loops: CDR1 SGHRS, CDR2 YFSETQ. Losses at the gene ends were 4 bases for V and 3 bases for J; bases not matched to a gene: 3.

The CDR3 sequence is CASSYPPGTGRKTDTQYF. CDR3 sequence (DNA): TGTGCCAGCAGCTACCCCCCCGGGACAGGAAGAAAGACAGATACGCAGTATTTT. This chain connects TRBV7-8 to TRBJ2-3; 8 bases map to TRBD1. There are 18 residues in the CDR3. Germline trimming cut 4 bases from V and 3 bases from J; bases unmatched to any gene: 15. CDR1 is SGHVS and CDR2 is FQNEAQ in the germline V gene.

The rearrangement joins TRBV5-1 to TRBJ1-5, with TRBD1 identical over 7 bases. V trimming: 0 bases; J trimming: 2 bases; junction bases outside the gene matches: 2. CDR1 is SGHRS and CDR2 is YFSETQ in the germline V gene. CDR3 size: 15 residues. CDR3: CASSLETGGNQPQHF. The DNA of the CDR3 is TGCGCCAGCAGCTTGGAAACAGGGGGCAATCAGCCCCAGCATTTT.

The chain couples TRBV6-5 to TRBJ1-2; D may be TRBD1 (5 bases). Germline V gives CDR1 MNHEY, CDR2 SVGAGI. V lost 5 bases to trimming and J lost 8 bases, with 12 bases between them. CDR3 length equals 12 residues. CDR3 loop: CASSPGGSGYTF. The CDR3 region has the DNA TGTGCCAGCAGTCCGGGGGGGTCGGGCTACACCTTC.

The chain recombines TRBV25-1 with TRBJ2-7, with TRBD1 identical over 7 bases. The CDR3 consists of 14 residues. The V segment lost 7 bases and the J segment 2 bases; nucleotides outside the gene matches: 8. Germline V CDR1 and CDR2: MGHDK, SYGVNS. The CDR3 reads CASTRRGPPYEQYF. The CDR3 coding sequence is TGTGCCAGCACGCGAAGGGGGCCCCCCTACGAGCAGTACTTC.

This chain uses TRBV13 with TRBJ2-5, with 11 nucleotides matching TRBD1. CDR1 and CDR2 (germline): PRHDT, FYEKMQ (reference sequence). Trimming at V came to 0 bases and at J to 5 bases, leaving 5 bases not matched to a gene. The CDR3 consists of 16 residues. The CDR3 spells CASSLGAGTGGETQYF. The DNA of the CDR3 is TGTGCCAGCAGCTTAGGCGCCGGGACAGGGGGTGAGACCCAGTACTTC.

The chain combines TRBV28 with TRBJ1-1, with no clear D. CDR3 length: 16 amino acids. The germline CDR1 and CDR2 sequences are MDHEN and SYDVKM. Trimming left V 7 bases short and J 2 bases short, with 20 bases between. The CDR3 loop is CASILLGRGANTEAFF. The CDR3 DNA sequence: TGTGCCAGCATTCTTCTCGGCCGTGGAGCCAACACTGAAGCTTTCTTT.

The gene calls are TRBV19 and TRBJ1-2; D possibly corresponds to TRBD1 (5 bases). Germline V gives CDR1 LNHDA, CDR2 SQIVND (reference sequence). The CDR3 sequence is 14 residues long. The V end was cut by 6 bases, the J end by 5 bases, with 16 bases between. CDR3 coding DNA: TGTGCCAGTAGCATACCCTGGTCAGGGTATGGCTACACCTTC. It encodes CASSIPWSGYGYTF.

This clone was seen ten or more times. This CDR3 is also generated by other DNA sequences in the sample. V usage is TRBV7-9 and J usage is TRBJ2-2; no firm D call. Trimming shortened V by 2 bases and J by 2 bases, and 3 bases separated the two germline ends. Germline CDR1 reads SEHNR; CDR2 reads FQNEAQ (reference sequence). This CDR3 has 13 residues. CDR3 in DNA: TGTGCCAGCAGCTTATTAAACACCGGGGAGCTGTTTTTT. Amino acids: CASSLLNTGELFF.

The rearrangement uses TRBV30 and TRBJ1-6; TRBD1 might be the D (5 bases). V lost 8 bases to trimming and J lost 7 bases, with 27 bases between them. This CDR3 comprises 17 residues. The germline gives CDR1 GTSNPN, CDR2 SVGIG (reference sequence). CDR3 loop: CAASITAREVWNSPLHF. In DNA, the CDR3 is TGTGCCGCAAGCATCACGGCCAGGGAAGTTTGGAATTCACCCCTCCACTTT.

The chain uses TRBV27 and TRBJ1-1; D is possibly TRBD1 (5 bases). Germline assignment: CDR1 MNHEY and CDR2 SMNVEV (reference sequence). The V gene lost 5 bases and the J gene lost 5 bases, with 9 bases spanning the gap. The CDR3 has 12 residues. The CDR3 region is CASSPGSTEAFF. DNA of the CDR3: TGTGCCAGCAGTCCAGGGTCGACTGAAGCTTTCTTT.

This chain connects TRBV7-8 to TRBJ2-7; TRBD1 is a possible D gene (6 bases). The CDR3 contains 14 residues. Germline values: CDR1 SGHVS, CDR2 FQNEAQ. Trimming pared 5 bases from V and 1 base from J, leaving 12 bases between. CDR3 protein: CASSPEQGSYEQYF. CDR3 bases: TGTGCCAGCAGCCCAGAACAGGGTTCCTACGAGCAGTACTTC. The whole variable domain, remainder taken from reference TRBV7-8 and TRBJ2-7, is GAGVSQSPRYKVAKRGQDVALRCDPISGHVSLFWYQQALGQGPEFLTYFQNEAQLDKSGLPSDRFFAERPEGSVSTLKIQRTQQEDSAVYLCASSPEQGSYEQYFGPGTRLTVT.

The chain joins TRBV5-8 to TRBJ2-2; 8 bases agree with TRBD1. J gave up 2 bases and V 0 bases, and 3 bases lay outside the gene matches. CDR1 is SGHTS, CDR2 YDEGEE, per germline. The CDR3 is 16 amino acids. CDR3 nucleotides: TGTGCCAGCAGCTTGGACAGGGGGGTTAACACCGGGGAGCTGTTTTTT. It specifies CASSLDRGVNTGELFF.

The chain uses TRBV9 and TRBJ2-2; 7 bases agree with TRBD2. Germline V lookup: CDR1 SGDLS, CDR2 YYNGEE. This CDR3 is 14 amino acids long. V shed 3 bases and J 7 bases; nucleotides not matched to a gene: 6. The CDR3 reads CASSAAGGVGELFF. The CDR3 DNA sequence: TGTGCCAGCAGCGCGGCTGGGGGGGTCGGGGAGCTGTTTTTT.

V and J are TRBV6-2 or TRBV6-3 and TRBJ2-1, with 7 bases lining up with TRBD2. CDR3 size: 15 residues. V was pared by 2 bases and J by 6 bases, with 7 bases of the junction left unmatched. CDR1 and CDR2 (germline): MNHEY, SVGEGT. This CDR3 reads CASSYGGSWSNEQFF. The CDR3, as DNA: TGTGCCAGCAGTTACGGCGGGAGCTGGTCCAATGAGCAGTTCTTC.

In DNA form, the CDR3 reads TGTGCCAGCAGCCAAAAAGAGAACTATGGCTACACCTTC. Encoded protein: CASSQKENYGYTF. This sequence joins TRBV3-1 (or the pseudogene TRBV3-2) and TRBJ1-2; unclear D gene. The V and J ends lost 2 bases and 2 bases respectively, with 6 bases between them. CDR3 length: 13 amino acids. CDR1 and CDR2 from the germline V gene are LGHDT and YNNKEL (reference sequence).

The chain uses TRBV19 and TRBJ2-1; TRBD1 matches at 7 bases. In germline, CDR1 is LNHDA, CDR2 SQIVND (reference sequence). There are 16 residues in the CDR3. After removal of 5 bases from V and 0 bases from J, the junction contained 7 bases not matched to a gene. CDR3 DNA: TGTGCCAGTAGTCCCTGGACAGGAAGCTCCTACAATGAGCAGTTCTTC. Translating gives CASSPWTGSSYNEQFF.

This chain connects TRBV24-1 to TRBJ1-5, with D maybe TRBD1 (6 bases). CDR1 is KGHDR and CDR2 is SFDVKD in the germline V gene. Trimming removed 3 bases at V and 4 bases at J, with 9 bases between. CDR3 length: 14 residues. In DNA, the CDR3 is TGTGCCACCAGTGATGTCGACAGGAATCAGCCCCAGCATTTT. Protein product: CATSDVDRNQPQHF.

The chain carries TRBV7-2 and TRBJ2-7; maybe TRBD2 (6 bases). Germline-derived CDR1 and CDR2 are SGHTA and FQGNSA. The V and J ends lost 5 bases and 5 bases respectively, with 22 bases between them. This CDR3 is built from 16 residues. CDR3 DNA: TGTGCCAGCAGCCCTTTGCTGCGCGCGCGGGATGACGAGCAGTACTTC. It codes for CASSPLLRARDDEQYF.

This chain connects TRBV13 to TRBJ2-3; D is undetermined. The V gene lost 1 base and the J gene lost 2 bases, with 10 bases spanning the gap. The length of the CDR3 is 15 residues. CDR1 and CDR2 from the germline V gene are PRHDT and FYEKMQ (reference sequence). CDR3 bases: TGTGCCAGCAGCTTAGTAGCTTCTCCCACAGATACGCAGTATTTT. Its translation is CASSLVASPTDTQYF. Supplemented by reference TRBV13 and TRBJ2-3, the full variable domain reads AAGVIQSPRHLIKEKRETATLKCYPIPRHDTVYWYQQGPGQDPQFLISFYEKMQSDKGSIPDRFSAQQFSDYHSELNMSSLELGDSALYFCASSLVASPTDTQYFGPGTRLTVL.

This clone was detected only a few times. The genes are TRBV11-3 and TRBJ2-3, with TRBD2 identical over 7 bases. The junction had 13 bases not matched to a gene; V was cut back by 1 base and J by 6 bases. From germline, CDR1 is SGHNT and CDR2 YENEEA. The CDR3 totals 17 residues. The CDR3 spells CASSLGRREHPHDTQYF. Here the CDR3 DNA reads TGTGCCAGCAGCTTAGGTCGGCGGGAGCACCCACACGATACGCAGTATTTT.

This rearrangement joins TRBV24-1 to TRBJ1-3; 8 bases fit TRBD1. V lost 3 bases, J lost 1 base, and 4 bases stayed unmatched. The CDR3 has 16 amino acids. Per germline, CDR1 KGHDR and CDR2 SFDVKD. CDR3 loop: CATSDDGQGSGNTIYF. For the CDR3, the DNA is TGTGCCACCAGTGATGATGGACAGGGATCTGGAAACACCATATATTTT.

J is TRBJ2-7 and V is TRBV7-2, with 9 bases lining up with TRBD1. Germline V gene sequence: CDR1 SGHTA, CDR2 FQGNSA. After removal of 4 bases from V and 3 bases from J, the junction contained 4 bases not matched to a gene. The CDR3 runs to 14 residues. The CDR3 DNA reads TGTGCCAGCAGCTCGGGACAGGGAGGCTACGAGCAGTACTTC. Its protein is CASSSGQGGYEQYF.

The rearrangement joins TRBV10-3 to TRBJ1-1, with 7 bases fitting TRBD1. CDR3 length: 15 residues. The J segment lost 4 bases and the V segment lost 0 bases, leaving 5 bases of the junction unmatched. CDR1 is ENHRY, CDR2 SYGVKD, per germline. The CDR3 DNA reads TGTGCCATCAGTGAGTCAAAGGGGGCGACCACTGAAGCTTTCTTT. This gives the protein CAISESKGATTEAFF.

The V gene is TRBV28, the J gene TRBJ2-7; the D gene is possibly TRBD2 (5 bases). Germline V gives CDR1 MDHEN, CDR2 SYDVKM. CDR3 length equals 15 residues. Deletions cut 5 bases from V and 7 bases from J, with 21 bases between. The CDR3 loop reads CASSPASSVRGEQYF. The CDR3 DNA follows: TGTGCCAGCAGTCCAGCCTCCTCCGTCCGCGGGGAGCAGTACTTC.

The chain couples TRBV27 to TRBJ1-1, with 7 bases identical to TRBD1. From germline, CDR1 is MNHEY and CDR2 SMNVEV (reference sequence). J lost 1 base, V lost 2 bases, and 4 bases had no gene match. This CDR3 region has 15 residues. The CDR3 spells CASSLVRQGNTEAFF. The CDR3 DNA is TGTGCCAGCAGTTTAGTTCGACAGGGGAACACTGAAGCTTTCTTT.

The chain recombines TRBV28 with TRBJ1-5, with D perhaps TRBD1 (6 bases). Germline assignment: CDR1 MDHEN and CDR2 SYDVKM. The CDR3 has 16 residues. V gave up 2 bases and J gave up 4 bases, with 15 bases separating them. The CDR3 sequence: CASSLSLGQTNQPQHF. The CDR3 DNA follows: TGTGCCAGCAGTTTAAGTTTAGGACAGACAAATCAGCCCCAGCATTTT.

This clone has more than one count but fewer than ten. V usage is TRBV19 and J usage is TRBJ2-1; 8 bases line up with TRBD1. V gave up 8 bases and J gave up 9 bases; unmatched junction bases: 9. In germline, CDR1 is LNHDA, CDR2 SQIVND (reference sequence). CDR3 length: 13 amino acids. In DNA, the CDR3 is TGTGCCAGTGGACAGGGAAATTTGGGTGAGCAGTTCTTC. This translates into CASGQGNLGEQFF.

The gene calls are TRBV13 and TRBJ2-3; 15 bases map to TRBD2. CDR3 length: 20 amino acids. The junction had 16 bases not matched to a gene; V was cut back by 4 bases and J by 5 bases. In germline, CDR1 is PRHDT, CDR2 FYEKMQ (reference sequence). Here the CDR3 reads CASSSYPPRTSGRGRDTQYF. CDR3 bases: TGTGCCAGCAGCTCGTACCCCCCCAGGACTAGCGGGAGGGGACGAGATACGCAGTATTTT.